This T cell receptor (beta chain) was obtained from a study of blood T cell repertoires in COVID-19. Whole-study context: COVID-19 samples collected from the United States, Italy and Spain covered acute and convalescent phases. Sources were T cells, B-cell-depleted T cells, or PBMCs; the material itself was cDNA or gDNA.

The CDR3 runs to 15 residues. CDR1 is SGHNT, CDR2 YYREEE, per germline (reference sequence). The trim removed 1 base at V and 8 bases at J, leaving 8 bases unmatched. As originally analysed: Reference gene primer amplification gave estimated nucleated cell counts. TCRdb keeps only in-frame clones here, not all; method: immunoSEQ multiplex PCR. Clone size and the V and J calls come from that table; the DNA yielded D and trimming. The sample lists approximately 220,000 clones; 86% were seen once. The chain couples TRBV5-4 to TRBJ2-1; TRBD2 matches 8 bases. The sequencing sample was made of peripheral blood. This TCR derives from a woman aged 45 to 65 with acute or convalescent COVID-19. The chain's CDR3 is CASSLRVAGNHEQFF. CDR3 nucleotides: TGTGCCAGCAGCTTGAGGGTAGCGGGAAACCATGAGCAGTTCTTC.